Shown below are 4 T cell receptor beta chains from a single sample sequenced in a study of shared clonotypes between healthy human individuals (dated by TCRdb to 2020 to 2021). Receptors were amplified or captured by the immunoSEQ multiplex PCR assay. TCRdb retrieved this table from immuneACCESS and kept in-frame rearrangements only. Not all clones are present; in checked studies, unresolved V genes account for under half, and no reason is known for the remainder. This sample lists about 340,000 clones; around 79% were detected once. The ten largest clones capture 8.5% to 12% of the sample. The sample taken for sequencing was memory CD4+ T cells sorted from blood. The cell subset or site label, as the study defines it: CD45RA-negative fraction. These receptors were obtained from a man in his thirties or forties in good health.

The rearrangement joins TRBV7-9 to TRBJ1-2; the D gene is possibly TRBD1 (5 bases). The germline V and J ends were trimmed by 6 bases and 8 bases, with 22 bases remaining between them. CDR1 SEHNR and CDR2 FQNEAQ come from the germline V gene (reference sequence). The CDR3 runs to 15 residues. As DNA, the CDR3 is TGTGCCAGCAGTCCATCCCCAGGGACCCTCGAGGGCTACACCTTC. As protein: CASSPSPGTLEGYTF.

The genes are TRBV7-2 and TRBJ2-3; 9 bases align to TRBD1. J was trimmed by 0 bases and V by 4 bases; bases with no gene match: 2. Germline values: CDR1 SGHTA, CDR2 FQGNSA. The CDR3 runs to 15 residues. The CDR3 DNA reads TGTGCCAGCAGCTATGGGACAGGGAGCACAGATACGCAGTATTTT. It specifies CASSYGTGSTDTQYF.

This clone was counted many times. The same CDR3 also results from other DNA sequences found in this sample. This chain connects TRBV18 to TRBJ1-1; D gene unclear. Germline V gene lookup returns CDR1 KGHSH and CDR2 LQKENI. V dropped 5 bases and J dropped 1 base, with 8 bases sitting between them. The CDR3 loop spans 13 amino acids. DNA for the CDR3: TGTGCCAGCTCAACGGACGAGAACACTGAAGCTTTCTTT. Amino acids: CASSTDENTEAFF.

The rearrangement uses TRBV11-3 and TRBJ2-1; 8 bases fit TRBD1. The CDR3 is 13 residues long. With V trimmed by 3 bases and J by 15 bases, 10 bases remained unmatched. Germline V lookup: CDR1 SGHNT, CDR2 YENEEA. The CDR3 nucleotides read TGTGCCAGCAGCTTTGGGCCCGACAGGGGTCCGTTCTTC. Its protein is CASSFGPDRGPFF.